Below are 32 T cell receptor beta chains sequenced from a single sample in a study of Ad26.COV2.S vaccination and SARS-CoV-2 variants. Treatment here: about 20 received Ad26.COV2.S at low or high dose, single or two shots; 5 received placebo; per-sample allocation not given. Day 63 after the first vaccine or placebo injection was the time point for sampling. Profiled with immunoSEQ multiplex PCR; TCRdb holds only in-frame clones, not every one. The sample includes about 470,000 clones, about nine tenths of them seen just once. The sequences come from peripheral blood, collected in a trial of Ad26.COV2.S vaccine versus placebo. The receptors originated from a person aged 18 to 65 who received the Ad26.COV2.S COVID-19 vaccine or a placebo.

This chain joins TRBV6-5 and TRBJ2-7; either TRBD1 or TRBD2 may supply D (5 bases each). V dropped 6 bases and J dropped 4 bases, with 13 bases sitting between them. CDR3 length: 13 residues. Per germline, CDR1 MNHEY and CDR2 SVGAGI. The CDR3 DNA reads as TGTGCCAGCAGCGGGGACCGAAGATACGAGCAGTACTTC. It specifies CASSGDRRYEQYF.

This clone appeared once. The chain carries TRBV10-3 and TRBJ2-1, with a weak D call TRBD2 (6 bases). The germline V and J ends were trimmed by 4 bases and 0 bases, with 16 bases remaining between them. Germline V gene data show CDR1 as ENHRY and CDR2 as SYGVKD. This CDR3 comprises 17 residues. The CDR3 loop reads CAISGMSGGSSYNEQFF. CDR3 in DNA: TGTGCCATCAGTGGGATGAGTGGGGGGAGCTCCTACAATGAGCAGTTCTTC.

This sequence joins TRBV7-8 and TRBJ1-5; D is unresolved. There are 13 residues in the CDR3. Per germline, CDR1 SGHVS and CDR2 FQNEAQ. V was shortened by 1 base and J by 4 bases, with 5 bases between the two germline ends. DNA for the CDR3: TGTGCCAGCAGCTTAGGTCAAAATCAGCCCCAGCATTTT. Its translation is CASSLGQNQPQHF.

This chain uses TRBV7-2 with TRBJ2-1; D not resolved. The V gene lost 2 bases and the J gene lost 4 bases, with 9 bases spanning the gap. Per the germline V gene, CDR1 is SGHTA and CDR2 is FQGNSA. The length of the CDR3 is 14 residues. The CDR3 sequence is CASSLSTDYNEQFF. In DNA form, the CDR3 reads TGTGCCAGCAGCTTAAGCACGGATTACAATGAGCAGTTCTTC.

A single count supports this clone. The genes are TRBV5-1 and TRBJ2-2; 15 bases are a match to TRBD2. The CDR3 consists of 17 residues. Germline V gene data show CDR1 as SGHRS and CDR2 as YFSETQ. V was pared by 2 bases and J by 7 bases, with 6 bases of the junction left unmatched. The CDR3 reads CASSFGTSGRRSGELFF. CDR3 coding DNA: TGCGCCAGCAGCTTCGGGACTAGCGGGAGGAGGAGCGGGGAGCTGTTTTTT.

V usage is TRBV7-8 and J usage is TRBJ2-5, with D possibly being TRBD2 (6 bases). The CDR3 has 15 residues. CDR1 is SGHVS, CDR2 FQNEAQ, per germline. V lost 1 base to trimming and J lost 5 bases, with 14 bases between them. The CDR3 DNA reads TGTGCCAGCAGCTTAGGAGTTGCGGGGAGGGAGACCCAGTACTTC. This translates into CASSLGVAGRETQYF.

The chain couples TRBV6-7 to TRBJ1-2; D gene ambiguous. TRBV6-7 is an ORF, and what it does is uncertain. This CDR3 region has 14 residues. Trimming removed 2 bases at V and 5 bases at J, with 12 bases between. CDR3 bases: TGTGCCAGCAGTTACGTCCGGCAGCCGTATGGCTACACCTTC. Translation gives CASSYVRQPYGYTF.

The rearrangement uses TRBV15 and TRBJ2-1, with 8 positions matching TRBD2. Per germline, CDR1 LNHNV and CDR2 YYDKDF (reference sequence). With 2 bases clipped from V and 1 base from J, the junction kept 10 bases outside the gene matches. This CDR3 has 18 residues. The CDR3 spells CATSRISGAGVSYNEQFF. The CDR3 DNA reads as TGTGCCACCAGCAGAATTTCCGGAGCGGGAGTATCCTACAATGAGCAGTTCTTC.

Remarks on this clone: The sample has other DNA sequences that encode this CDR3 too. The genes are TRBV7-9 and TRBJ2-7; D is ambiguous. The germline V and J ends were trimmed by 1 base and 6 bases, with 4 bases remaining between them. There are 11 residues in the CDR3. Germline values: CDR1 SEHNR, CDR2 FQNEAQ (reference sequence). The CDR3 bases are TGTGCCAGCAGCTTAGGGCCCGAGCAGTACTTC. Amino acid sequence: CASSLGPEQYF.

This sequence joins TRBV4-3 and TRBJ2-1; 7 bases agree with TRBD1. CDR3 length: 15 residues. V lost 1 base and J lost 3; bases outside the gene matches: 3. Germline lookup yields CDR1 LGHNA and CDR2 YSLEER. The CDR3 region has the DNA TGCGCCAGCAGCCAAGGAGCAGGGGGCTACAATGAGCAGTTCTTC. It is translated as CASSQGAGGYNEQFF.

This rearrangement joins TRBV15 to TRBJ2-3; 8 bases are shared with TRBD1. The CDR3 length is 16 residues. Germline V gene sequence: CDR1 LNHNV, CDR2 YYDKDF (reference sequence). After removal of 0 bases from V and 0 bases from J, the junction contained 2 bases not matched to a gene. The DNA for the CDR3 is TGTGCCACCAGCAGAGATCAGGGGGCGAGCACAGATACGCAGTATTTT. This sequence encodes CATSRDQGASTDTQYF.

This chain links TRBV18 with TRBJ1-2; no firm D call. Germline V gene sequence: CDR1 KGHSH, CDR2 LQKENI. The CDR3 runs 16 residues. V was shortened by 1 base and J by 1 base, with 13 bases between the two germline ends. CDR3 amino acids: CASSPLEQANNYGYTF. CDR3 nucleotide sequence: TGTGCCAGCTCACCACTCGAGCAGGCTAATAACTATGGCTACACCTTC.

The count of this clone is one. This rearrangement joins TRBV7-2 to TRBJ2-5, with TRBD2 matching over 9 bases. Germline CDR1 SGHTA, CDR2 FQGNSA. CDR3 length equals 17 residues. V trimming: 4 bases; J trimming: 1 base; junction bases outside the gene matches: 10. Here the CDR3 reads CASSSRLAGISQETQYF. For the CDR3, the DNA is TGTGCCAGCAGCTCGCGGCTAGCGGGAATTAGCCAAGAGACCCAGTACTTC.

The CDR3 sequence is CASSFGGGRGDTQYF. As DNA, the CDR3 is TGTGCCAGCAGTTTCGGGGGGGGCAGGGGAGATACGCAGTATTTT. This chain uses TRBV28 with TRBJ2-3, with 8 positions matching TRBD2. The CDR3 spans 15 residues. The ends lost 3 bases at V and 5 bases at J; junction bases unmatched: 7. Germline V CDR1 and CDR2: MDHEN, SYDVKM.

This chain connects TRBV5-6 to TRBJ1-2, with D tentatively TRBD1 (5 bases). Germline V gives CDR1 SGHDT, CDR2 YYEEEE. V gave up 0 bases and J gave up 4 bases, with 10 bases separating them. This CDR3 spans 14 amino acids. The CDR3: CASSLEAGRYGYTF. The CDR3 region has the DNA TGTGCCAGCAGCTTGGAGGCAGGGCGCTATGGCTACACCTTC.

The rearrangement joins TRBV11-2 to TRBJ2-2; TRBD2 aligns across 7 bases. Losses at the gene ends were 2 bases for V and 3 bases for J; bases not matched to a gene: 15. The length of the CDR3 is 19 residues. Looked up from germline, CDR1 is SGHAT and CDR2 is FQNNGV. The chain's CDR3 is CASSLSSWGRVPYTGELFF. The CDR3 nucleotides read TGTGCCAGCAGCTTAAGTAGTTGGGGGAGGGTCCCTTACACCGGGGAGCTGTTTTTT.

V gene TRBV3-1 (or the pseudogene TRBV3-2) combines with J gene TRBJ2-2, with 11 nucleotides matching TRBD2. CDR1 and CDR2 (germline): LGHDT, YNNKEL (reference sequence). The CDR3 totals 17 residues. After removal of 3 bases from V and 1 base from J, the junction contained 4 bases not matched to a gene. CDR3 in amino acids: CASSQGLAAQNTGELFF. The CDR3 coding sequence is TGTGCCAGCAGCCAGGGACTAGCGGCCCAGAACACCGGGGAGCTGTTTTTT.

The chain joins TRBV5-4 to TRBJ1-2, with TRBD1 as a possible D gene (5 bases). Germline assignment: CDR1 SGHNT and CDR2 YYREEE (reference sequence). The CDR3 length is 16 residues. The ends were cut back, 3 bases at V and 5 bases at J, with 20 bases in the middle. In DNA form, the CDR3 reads TGTGCCAGCAGCTCTCTTCTGGGCGGGACCCCATATGGCTACACCTTC. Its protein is CASSSLLGGTPYGYTF.

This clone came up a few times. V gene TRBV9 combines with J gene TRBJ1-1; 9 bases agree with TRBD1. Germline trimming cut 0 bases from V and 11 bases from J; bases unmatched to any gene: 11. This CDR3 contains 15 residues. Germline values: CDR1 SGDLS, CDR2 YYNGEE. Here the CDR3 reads CASSVGVGWDRDAFF. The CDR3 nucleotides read TGTGCCAGCAGCGTAGGCGTGGGGTGGGACAGGGATGCTTTCTTT.

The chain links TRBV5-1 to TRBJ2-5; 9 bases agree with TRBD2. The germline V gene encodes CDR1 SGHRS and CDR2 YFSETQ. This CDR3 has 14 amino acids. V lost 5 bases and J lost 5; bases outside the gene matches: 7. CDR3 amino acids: CASRKVLAGETQYF. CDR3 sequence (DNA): TGCGCCAGCAGAAAGGTGCTAGCGGGGGAGACCCAGTACTTC.

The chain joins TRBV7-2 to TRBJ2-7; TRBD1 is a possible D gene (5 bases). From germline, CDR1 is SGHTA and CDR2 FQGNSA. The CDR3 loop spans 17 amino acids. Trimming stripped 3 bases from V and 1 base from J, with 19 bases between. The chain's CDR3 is CASSFAAVGLSSYEQYF. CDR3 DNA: TGTGCCAGCAGCTTTGCCGCGGTGGGGCTATCTTCCTACGAGCAGTACTTC.

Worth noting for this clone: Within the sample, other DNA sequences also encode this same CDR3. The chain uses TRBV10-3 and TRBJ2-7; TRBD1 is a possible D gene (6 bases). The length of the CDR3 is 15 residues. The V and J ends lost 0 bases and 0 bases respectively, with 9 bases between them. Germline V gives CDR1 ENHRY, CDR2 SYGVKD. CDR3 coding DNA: TGTGCCATCAGTGAGTCCGGGACAAGCTCCTACGAGCAGTACTTC. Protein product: CAISESGTSSYEQYF.

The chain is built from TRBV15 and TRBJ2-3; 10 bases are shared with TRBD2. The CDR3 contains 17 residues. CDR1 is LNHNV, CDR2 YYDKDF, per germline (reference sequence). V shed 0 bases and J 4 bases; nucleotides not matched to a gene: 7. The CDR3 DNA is TGTGCCACCAGCAGAGATAGGGAGCGGGAGGGACCAGATACGCAGTATTTT. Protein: CATSRDREREGPDTQYF.

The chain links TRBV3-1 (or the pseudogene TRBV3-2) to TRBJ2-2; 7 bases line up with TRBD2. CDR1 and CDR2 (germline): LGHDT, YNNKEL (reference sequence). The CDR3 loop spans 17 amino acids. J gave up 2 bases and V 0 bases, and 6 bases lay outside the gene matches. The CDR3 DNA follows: TGTGCCAGCAGCCAAGATCTTCAGACTAGCAACACCGGGGAGCTGTTTTTT. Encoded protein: CASSQDLQTSNTGELFF.

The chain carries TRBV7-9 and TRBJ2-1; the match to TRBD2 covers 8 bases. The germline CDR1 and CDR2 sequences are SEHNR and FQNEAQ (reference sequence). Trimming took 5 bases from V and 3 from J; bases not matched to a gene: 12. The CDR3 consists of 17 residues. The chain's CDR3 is CASSPRFNSGIYNEQFF. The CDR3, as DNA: TGTGCCAGCAGCCCCAGGTTTAATAGCGGGATCTACAATGAGCAGTTCTTC.

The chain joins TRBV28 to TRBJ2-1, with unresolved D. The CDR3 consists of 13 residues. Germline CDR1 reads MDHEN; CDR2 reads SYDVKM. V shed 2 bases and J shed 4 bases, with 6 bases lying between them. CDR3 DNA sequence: TGTGCCAGCAGTTTAGGCGGATACAATGAGCAGTTCTTC. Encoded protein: CASSLGGYNEQFF.

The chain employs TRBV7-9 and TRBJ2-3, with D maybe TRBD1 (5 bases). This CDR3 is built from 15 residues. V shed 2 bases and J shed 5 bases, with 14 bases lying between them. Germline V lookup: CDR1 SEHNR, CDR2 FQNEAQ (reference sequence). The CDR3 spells CASSLRQPLVDTQYF. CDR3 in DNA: TGTGCCAGCAGCTTAAGACAGCCCCTCGTAGATACGCAGTATTTT.

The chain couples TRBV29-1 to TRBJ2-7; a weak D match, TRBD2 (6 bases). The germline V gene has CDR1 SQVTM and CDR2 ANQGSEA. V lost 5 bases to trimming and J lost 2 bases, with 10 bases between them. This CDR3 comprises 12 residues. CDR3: CSVRRDPYEQYF. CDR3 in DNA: TGCAGCGTTCGGCGGGACCCCTACGAGCAGTACTTC.

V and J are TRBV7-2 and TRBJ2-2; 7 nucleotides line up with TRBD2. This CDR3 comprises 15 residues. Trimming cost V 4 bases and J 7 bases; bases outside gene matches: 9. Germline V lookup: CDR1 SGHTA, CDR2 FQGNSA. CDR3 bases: TGTGCCAGCAGCTATGCGGGGGTCGGTAACGGGGAGCTGTTTTTT. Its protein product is CASSYAGVGNGELFF.

The CDR3 spells CASSSVGLAGFGGSYNEQFF. In DNA form, the CDR3 reads TGTGCCAGCAGTTCCGTGGGACTAGCGGGATTCGGCGGGTCCTACAATGAGCAGTTCTTC. The genes are TRBV6-2 or TRBV6-3 and TRBJ2-1; 13 bases match TRBD2. Germline V gene lookup returns CDR1 MNHEY and CDR2 SVGEGT. CDR3 length equals 20 residues. V gave up 4 bases and J gave up 1 base; unmatched junction bases: 13.

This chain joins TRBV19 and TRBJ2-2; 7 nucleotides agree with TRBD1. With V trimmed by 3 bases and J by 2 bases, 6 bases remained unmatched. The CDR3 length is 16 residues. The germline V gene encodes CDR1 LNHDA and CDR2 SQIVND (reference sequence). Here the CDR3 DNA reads TGTGCCAGTAGTATGGAACAGGGGAGTAACACCGGGGAGCTGTTTTTT. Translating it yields CASSMEQGSNTGELFF. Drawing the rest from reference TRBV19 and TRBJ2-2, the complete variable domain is DGGITQSPKYLFRKEGQNVTLSCEQNLNHDAMYWYRQDPGQGLRLIYYSQIVNDFQKGDIAEGYSVSREKKESFPLTVTSAQKNPTAFYLCASSMEQGSNTGELFFGEGSRLTVL.

The CDR3 DNA reads as TGTGCCAGCAGCTCTCCCTCCTGGACAGGGGCCTACGAGCAGTACTTC. This encodes CASSSPSWTGAYEQYF. The chain couples TRBV11-2 to TRBJ2-7; TRBD1 agrees at 9 bases. The V gene's germline CDR1 is SGHAT and CDR2 FQNNGV. V shed 4 bases, J shed 2 bases, and the junction held 9 bases outside the gene matches. The CDR3 spans 16 residues.